The sequence of this T cell receptor beta chain was determined in a study of low-dose radiotherapy and immunotherapy resistance in tumors. Priming of first-strand cDNA relied on TRAV- and TRBV-specific primers (covering alpha and beta chains). The TCRs were subjected to amplification over 20 PCR cycles employing a constant-region primer in conjunction with a V-primer adapter. One entry per CDR3 protein results from TCRdb running MiXCR on the reads. Here the sample spans some 85,000 distinct CDR3 sequences, approximately 17% being singletons. The V gene's germline CDR1 is SQVTM and CDR2 ANQGSEA. This CDR3 is built from 13 residues. The V end lost 5 bases, the J end lost 2 bases, and 10 bases lay between the germline ends. Time point indicated: before trial treatment. This clonotype has ten or more counts.

The receptor was isolated from a male donor with prostate cancer. The chain has TRBV29-1 and TRBJ2-1; a weak D match, TRBD1 (5 bases). The specimen comprised PBMCs, sampled before treatment. CDR3 protein: CSVRHRTYNEQFF. As DNA, the CDR3 is TGCAGCGTTCGTCACAGGACCTACAATGAGCAGTTCTTC.